The entry below gives a single T cell receptor (beta chain) sequence along with its context. Antigen unknown. This sample stems from a study of cytomegalovirus exposure and HLA in healthy donors. Overall study findings and caveats: Reported findings show TCR beta sequences accurately forecast HLA-A and HLA-B alleles in most subjects.

PCR amplification relied on 60 Vbeta primers (plus 13 Jbeta primers). Profiling relied on immunoSEQ multiplex PCR, and the TCRdb table lists in-frame clones only, not all of them. The table records 90,000 to 120,000 clones, 82% of them present only once. CDR3 size: 13 residues. The V gene's germline CDR1 is LNHDA and CDR2 SQIVND (reference sequence). Trimming pared 8 bases from V and 6 bases from J, leaving 16 bases between. The chain combines TRBV19 with TRBJ1-2; D possibly corresponds to TRBD1 (5 bases). The specimen sequenced was PBMCs. The TCR was taken from a man aged 30 to 39 in good health and CMV-seropositive. The CDR3 DNA reads TGTGCCAGTCTTAAGGCAGGGCGGAATGGCTACACCTTC. Amino acids: CASLKAGRNGYTF.